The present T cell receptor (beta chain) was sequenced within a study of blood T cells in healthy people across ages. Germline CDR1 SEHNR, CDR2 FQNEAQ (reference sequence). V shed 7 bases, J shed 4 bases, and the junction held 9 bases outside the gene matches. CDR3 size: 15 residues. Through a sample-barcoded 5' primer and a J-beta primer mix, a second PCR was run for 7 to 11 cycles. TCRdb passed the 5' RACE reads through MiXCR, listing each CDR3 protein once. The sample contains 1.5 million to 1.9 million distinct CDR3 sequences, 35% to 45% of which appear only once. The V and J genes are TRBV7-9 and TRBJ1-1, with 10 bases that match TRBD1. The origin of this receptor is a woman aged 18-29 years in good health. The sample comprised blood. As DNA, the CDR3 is TGTGCCAGCACCAAAATGACAGGGGGCTTCACTGAAGCTTTCTTT. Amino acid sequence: CASTKMTGGFTEAFF.